This T cell receptor beta chain was profiled in a study of T cells in Graves' hyperthyroidism and ophthalmopathy. Patients aged 18 to 65 had newly diagnosed hyperthyroidism lasting under 2 months. The CDR3 is 14 residues long. Germline CDR1 DFQATT, CDR2 SNEGSKA (reference sequence). V was cut by 0 bases and J by 0 bases, with 9 bases left in between. Study-wide findings and caveats: Ophthalmopathy prediction by the model preceded onset by a median roughly 6 months. Most thyroid clonotypes expanded above 0.001 were also detected in blood.

To note about this clonotype: Its antigen remains unidentified.

Amplification of TCR beta CDR3 regions was performed using RNA transcripts as template. The TCR CDR3 was amplified in a first-round RT-PCR using the HTBI primer set. TCRdb recomputed calls from the multiplex PCR reads with MiXCR, one row per CDR3 protein. The data show 150,000 to 200,000 distinct CDR3 sequences, approximately 15% seen once. Sequencing was carried out using blood. The receptor comes from a woman aged 45-65 years with Graves' hyperthyroidism. The genes are TRBV20-1 and TRBJ2-7; no clear D gene. The CDR3 DNA follows: TGCAGTGCTAGAGATTTTGGCAGCTCCTACGAGCAGTACTTC. Translating gives CSARDFGSSYEQYF.